Listed below are T cell receptor beta chains from one sample, sequenced in a study of technical replicates of blood from several donors. The assay was immunoSEQ multiplex PCR, and TCRdb's table has in-frame clones only and misses some. The sample holds more than 90,000 clones, 90% to 97% seen once. The sequencing sample was made of T cells isolated from PBMCs. The receptors were sampled from a human donor in good health. Each CDR3 is given without its conserved first and last residue. The order of the fields is J gene, D gene, V gene, CDR3 protein. D genes are given only for firm matches.

J: TRBJ2-5; D: .; V: TRBV29-1; CDR3: SGFLEETQY
J: TRBJ1-2; D: .; V: TRBV7-9; CDR3: ASSSTGDNYGYT
J: TRBJ1-1; D: .; V: TRBV5-6; CDR3: ASSLVGSSNTEAF
J: TRBJ2-3; D: TRBD2; V: TRBV29-1; CDR3: SVDGRGRSSTDTQY
J: TRBJ2-7; D: TRBD1; V: TRBV7-6; CDR3: ASSLAGQATGEQY
J: TRBJ1-2; D: TRBD1; V: TRBV29-1; CDR3: SVEVSGTGFYGYT
J: TRBJ2-1; D: .; V: TRBV4-1; CDR3: ASSQDLAESYNEQF
J: TRBJ2-1; D: TRBD2; V: TRBV14; CDR3: ASSQLGLAGLSYNEQF
J: TRBJ1-2; D: .; V: TRBV19; CDR3: ASSTYSYGYT
J: TRBJ2-1; D: TRBD2; V: TRBV9; CDR3: ASSVREGQSEQF
J: TRBJ2-5; D: .; V: TRBV19; CDR3: ASSIFPDQETQY
J: TRBJ2-5; D: TRBD2; V: TRBV18; CDR3: ASSRTSGVQETQY
J: TRBJ2-5; D: .; V: TRBV14; CDR3: ASSQSRDFWQQETQY
J: TRBJ2-6; D: .; V: TRBV4-1; CDR3: ASSQDQGTGANVLT
J: TRBJ2-6; D: TRBD1; V: TRBV28; CDR3: ASSFDRGRAGANVLT
J: TRBJ1-3; D: TRBD1; V: TRBV7-6; CDR3: ASSLAWTGGGGNTIY
J: TRBJ1-3; D: .; V: TRBV19; CDR3: ASSIVGLPSGNTIY
J: TRBJ2-1; D: .; V: TRBV4-1; CDR3: ASSQVGSEQF
J: TRBJ1-2; D: .; V: TRBV19; CDR3: ASSIMSTNYGYT
J: TRBJ2-6; D: TRBD1; V: TRBV6-4; CDR3: ASSGTGVAGANVLT
J: TRBJ2-3; D: TRBD2; V: TRBV18; CDR3: ASSPLLAGGTDTQY
J: TRBJ1-2; D: .; V: TRBV9; CDR3: ASSVAITLGSYGYT
J: TRBJ2-5; D: TRBD2; V: TRBV2; CDR3: ASSDRASGYKETQY
J: TRBJ2-7; D: .; V: TRBV5-1; CDR3: ASSVLTGMVYEQY
J: TRBJ1-1; D: TRBD1; V: TRBV7-9; CDR3: ASSLLGGSPSHTEAF
J: TRBJ2-1; D: TRBD1; V: TRBV15; CDR3: ATSRVGDSLINEQF
J: TRBJ1-1; D: .; V: TRBV19; CDR3: ASKEGGPNTEAF
J: TRBJ1-2; D: .; V: TRBV7-9; CDR3: ASGGTPNYGYT
J: TRBJ1-4; D: .; V: TRBV30; CDR3: AWSPKNEKLF
J: TRBJ2-1; D: TRBD2; V: TRBV18; CDR3: ASSPPLAGGRDEQF
J: TRBJ2-3; D: TRBD2; V: TRBV7-2; CDR3: ASSFLQPGGLDTQY
J: TRBJ2-7; D: TRBD2; V: TRBV9; CDR3: ASSLTGTSLYEQY
J: TRBJ2-7; D: .; V: TRBV7-6; CDR3: ASSHPQQGVYEQY
J: TRBJ1-2; D: .; V: TRBV28; CDR3: ASSFGQGHFLYGYT
J: TRBJ2-7; D: TRBD2; V: TRBV6-1; CDR3: ASSEAPAGVYEQY
J: TRBJ2-6; D: .; V: TRBV6-6; CDR3: ASSQAHSSGANVLT
J: TRBJ2-7; D: TRBD1; V: TRBV13; CDR3: ASSIRWDRAYEQY
J: TRBJ1-5; D: .; V: TRBV28; CDR3: ASSKTSGRARPQH
J: TRBJ2-5; D: TRBD1; V: TRBV5-1; CDR3: ASSRADRETQY
J: TRBJ2-7; D: TRBD1; V: TRBV28; CDR3: ASSFLDRGELRAYEQY
J: TRBJ1-4; D: TRBD1; V: TRBV19; CDR3: ASVKTGGGEKLF
J: TRBJ1-2; D: .; V: TRBV6-6; CDR3: ASSYNRQASYGYT
J: TRBJ1-2; D: .; V: TRBV6-1; CDR3: ASREAAYTGKNGYT
J: TRBJ2-1; D: .; V: TRBV4-1; CDR3: ASSQELQGPRGYNEQF
J: TRBJ2-5; D: TRBD2; V: TRBV7-9; CDR3: ASRGLAGVGEETQY
J: TRBJ2-1; D: .; V: TRBV15; CDR3: ATSRDFGSYNEQF
J: TRBJ2-5; D: TRBD2; V: TRBV27; CDR3: ASSPLAGSALETQY
J: TRBJ2-5; D: .; V: TRBV5-1; CDR3: ASSLIPRGLSRQETQY
J: TRBJ1-1; D: .; V: TRBV6-1; CDR3: ASSELEDRNTEAF
J: TRBJ2-7; D: TRBD1; V: TRBV6-1; CDR3: ASSPRTGEVEQY
J: TRBJ2-6; D: .; V: TRBV2; CDR3: ASWRQFTGANVLT
J: TRBJ1-4; D: TRBD1; V: TRBV14; CDR3: ASSPIAGTDEKLF